This T cell receptor beta chain is drawn from a study of blood T cell repertoires in COVID-19. Libraries were prepared by immunoSEQ multiplex PCR; TCRdb keeps only in-frame clonotypes and omits some of them. The table shows 63,000 or so clones, with around 92% occurring only once. This clone was detected a few times. J gave up 5 bases and V 6 bases, and 11 bases lay outside the gene matches. Germline V gene data show CDR1 as SGHRS and CDR2 as YFSETQ. This CDR3 is built from 15 residues. The source material was peripheral blood. V and J are TRBV5-1 and TRBJ2-7; 10 bases line up with TRBD1. The sequence came from a man in his sixties with acute or convalescent COVID-19. CDR3 DNA: TGCGCCAGCACCCCGGGGGGACAGGGGTCCCACGAGCAGTACTTC. Translation gives CASTPGGQGSHEQYF.